The source of this TCR beta chain is a study of neurological immune-mediated disorders. MiXCR, applied by TCRdb to the 5' RACE reads, yields one record per CDR3 protein. This table holds 30,000 to 45,000 distinct CDR3 sequences, 9.5% to 13% found once. This clonotype was counted ten times or more. The germline V and J ends were trimmed by 0 bases and 2 bases, with 7 bases remaining between them. Germline loops: CDR1 SGHRS, CDR2 YFSETQ. The CDR3 extends over 14 amino acids. The TCR sequence derives from a woman under 40 with HTLV-1-associated myelopathy (HAM/TSP). Material: CD4+ T cells from blood. The chain links TRBV5-1 to TRBJ2-3; D is unresolved. DNA of the CDR3: TGCGCCAGCAGCTTGGTGGGGAACACAGATACGCAGTATTTT. Translation gives CASSLVGNTDTQYF.